The subject of this entry is one TCR beta chain. Profiled with immunoSEQ multiplex PCR; TCRdb holds only in-frame clones, not every one. The sample includes hundreds of thousands of clones, 85% to 90% of them seen just once. The source of the sample is a study of blood T cell repertoires in COVID-19. Study information: PBMCs, B-cell-depleted T cells, or T cells were the source of the cDNA or gDNA that made up the material.

The sample consisted of PBMCs or T cells enriched from blood (not recorded which). The source is a woman between 45 and 60 years old who had recovered from COVID-19.

Here the CDR3 DNA reads TGTGCCAGCAGGGGGATCCGGGACAAGGGAACCGGGGAGCTGTTTTTT. Residues: CASRGIRDKGTGELFF. The V gene is TRBV27, the J gene TRBJ2-2; D perhaps matches TRBD1 (6 bases). The CDR3 runs to 16 residues. Germline V gene lookup returns CDR1 MNHEY and CDR2 SMNVEV (reference sequence). V shed 6 bases and J shed 5 bases, with 19 bases lying between them.